This T cell receptor beta chain was sequenced for a study of cytomegalovirus exposure and HLA in healthy donors. Whole-study findings and limits: In a later analysis, parvovirus B19, influenza, CMV and Epstein-Barr virus appeared linked to several top co-occurrence clusters. Most observed TCR sequences were rare, whereas some public TCRs were detected in many donors.

Healthy bone marrow donors formed the donor group. With 60 Vbeta and 13 Jbeta primers, the PCR was carried out. Here immunoSEQ multiplex PCR was the method, and the copy in TCRdb shows in-frame clones only, minus some. The profile shows 150,000 or so clones, 60% to 80% of them singletons. The ends were cut back, 2 bases at V and 2 bases at J, with 14 bases in the middle. CDR1 and CDR2 (germline): SGHNT, YYREEE (reference sequence). This CDR3 region has 15 residues. To note about this clone: Its target is unknown.

Source material: PBMCs. The sequence derives from a woman between 45 and 60 years old in good health and CMV-seropositive. The chain joins TRBV5-4 to TRBJ2-7, with D possibly being TRBD1 (6 bases). The CDR3 spells CASSFGIDRPYEQYF. In DNA, the CDR3 is TGTGCCAGCAGCTTCGGGATCGACAGGCCCTACGAGCAGTACTTC.